This is a list of T cell receptor beta chains from one sample in a study of shared T cell receptors in the human thymus. Assay used: immunoSEQ multiplex PCR; TCRdb lists only in-frame clones, some missing. The sample lists 700,000 to 750,000 clones; approximately 83% were seen once. The data also belong to a second study, concerning human thymus T cells.

The sample taken for sequencing was thymocytes. The receptors were sampled from a girl under three years old with a congenital heart defect. Both conserved end residues are part of each CDR3. A D gene is named only where the DNA matches it firmly. Expanded clones get a size class; other rows say once, few or many, or leave the size out.

>TRBJ1-1|TRBV2|TRBD1|-
CASSDGDTGGPQNTEAFF
TGTGCCAGCAGTGATGGAGATACAGGGGGCCCACAGAACACTGAAGCTTTCTTT
>TRBJ1-2|TRBV9|TRBD1|-
CASSGTGASYGYTF
TGTGCCAGCAGCGGGACAGGGGCATCCTATGGCTACACCTTC
>TRBJ2-1|TRBV10-3|-|-
CAISERGPDNEQFF
TGTGCCATCAGTGAACGTGGCCCCGACAATGAGCAGTTCTTC
>TRBJ1-6|TRBV7-9|TRBD1|-
CASSPRTRGQGVQPLHF
TGTGCCAGCAGCCCCCGGACGAGGGGACAGGGAGTACAACCCCTCCACTTT
>TRBJ1-1|TRBV7-9|-|-
CASSPRGRGEGDTEAFF
TGTGCCAGCAGCCCCCGGGGCAGGGGAGAAGGGGACACTGAAGCTTTCTTT
>TRBJ2-5|TRBV29-1|-|-
CSVGRGWESKETQYF
TGCAGCGTTGGTAGGGGTTGGGAATCAAAAGAGACCCAGTACTTC
>TRBJ2-7|TRBV19|-|-
CASSVGQWHPTTAHEQYF
TGTGCCAGTAGTGTAGGACAGTGGCACCCAACTACCGCCCACGAGCAGTACTTC
>TRBJ2-2|TRBV6-1|-|-
CASSEEQDTGELFF
TGTGCCAGCAGTGAAGAGCAGGACACCGGGGAGCTGTTTTTT
>TRBJ1-1|TRBV5-6|TRBD1|-
CASSPPRTGVGTEAFF
TGTGCCAGCAGCCCGCCGCGGACAGGGGTGGGGACTGAAGCTTTCTTT
>TRBJ1-6|TRBV6-5|TRBD1|-
CASSQGTEYNSPLHF
TGTGCCAGCAGCCAAGGGACAGAATATAATTCACCCCTCCACTTT
>TRBJ2-7|TRBV5-1|-|few
CASSLRGALYEQYF
TGCGCCAGCAGCCTCCGGGGGGCATTATACGAGCAGTACTTC
>TRBJ1-3|TRBV9|-|-
CASSARGGARSGNTIYF
TGTGCCAGCAGCGCTCGGGGAGGGGCCCGCTCTGGAAACACCATATATTTT
>TRBJ2-7|TRBV9|-|-
CASSVVEQALSYEQYF
TGTGCCAGCAGCGTAGTGGAACAGGCCCTCTCCTACGAGCAGTACTTC
>TRBJ1-2|TRBV2|-|-
CASSEIQAGDGYTF
TGTGCCAGCAGTGAAATCCAGGCAGGGGATGGCTACACCTTC
>TRBJ1-1|TRBV27|TRBD1|-
CASSFRQGDAEAFF
TGTGCCAGCAGCTTTAGACAGGGGGACGCTGAAGCTTTCTTT
>TRBJ2-7|TRBV25-1|TRBD1|-
CASSDDRGSYEQYF
TGTGCCAGCAGTGATGACAGGGGCTCCTACGAGCAGTACTTC
>TRBJ2-7|TRBV4-1|TRBD2|-
CASSPREDPYYEQYF
TGCGCCAGCAGCCCGCGGGAGGACCCGTACTACGAGCAGTACTTC
>TRBJ1-2|TRBV6-5|-|-
CASRFREGLYGYTF
TGTGCCAGCAGATTCCGGGAGGGGCTTTATGGCTACACCTTC
>TRBJ2-1|TRBV28|TRBD2|once
CASSFRSGGRNNEQFF
TGTGCCAGCAGTTTCCGTAGCGGGGGAAGGAACAATGAGCAGTTCTTC
>TRBJ1-2|TRBV6-1|-|-
CALDSPMGYTF
TGTGCCTTAGACAGTCCAATGGGCTACACCTTC
>TRBJ1-4|TRBV28|TRBD1|-
CASSLWGQGCPNEKLFF
TGTGCCAGCAGTTTATGGGGACAGGGGTGTCCTAATGAAAAACTGTTTTTT
>TRBJ2-7|TRBV6-5|-|once
CASSFADSAYEQYF
TGTGCCAGCAGTTTCGCGGACAGTGCCTACGAGCAGTACTTC
>TRBJ2-3|TRBV6-6|TRBD2|-
CASSPMLAGGPDTQYF
TGTGCCAGCAGCCCCATGCTAGCGGGGGGCCCAGATACGCAGTATTTT
>TRBJ2-1|TRBV28|-|-
CASSSFSGQFF
TGTGCCAGCAGTTCTTTTTCGGGGCAGTTCTTC
>TRBJ1-2|TRBV5-1|-|-
CASSFDRCGYTF
TGCGCCAGCAGCTTCGACAGGTGTGGCTACACCTTC
>TRBJ2-5|TRBV19|TRBD2|once
CASRSGLKAQETQYF
TGTGCCAGTAGATCGGGACTAAAGGCCCAAGAGACCCAGTACTTC
>TRBJ1-1|TRBV4-2|-|-
CASSQPQVNTEAFF
TGTGCCAGCAGCCAACCACAGGTGAACACTGAAGCTTTCTTT
>TRBJ1-1|TRBV27|-|-
CASSLSARNTEAFF
TGTGCCAGCAGTTTATCGGCCCGGAACACTGAAGCTTTCTTT
>TRBJ1-1|TRBV29-1|-|-
CSVGGETLNTEAFF
TGCAGCGTTGGGGGGGAGACATTGAACACTGAAGCTTTCTTT
>TRBJ2-1|TRBV5-1|-|-
CASRVWHEQFF
TGCGCCAGCAGGGTTTGGCATGAGCAGTTCTTC
>TRBJ1-2|TRBV18|TRBD1|-
CASSPRQGNLYDGYTF
TGTGCCAGCTCACCGAGACAGGGGAATCTGTACGATGGCTACACCTTC
>TRBJ1-5|TRBV5-1|TRBD1|-
CASSPTGMSNQPQHF
TGCGCCAGCAGCCCGACAGGGATGAGCAATCAGCCCCAGCATTTT
>TRBJ2-7|TRBV10-2|-|-
CASSESGLVSQYF
TGCGCCAGCAGTGAGTCCGGTTTAGTGTCGCAGTACTTC
>TRBJ1-5|TRBV2|-|-
CASSEGQPNQPQHF
TGTGCCAGCAGTGAAGGGCAACCCAATCAGCCCCAGCATTTT
>TRBJ2-2|TRBV18|-|-
CASSRRVSPPNTGELFF
TGTGCCAGCTCACGGAGGGTCAGCCCCCCGAACACCGGGGAGCTGTTTTTT
>TRBJ1-6|TRBV9|-|-
CASSVGSSYNSPLHF
TGTGCCAGCAGCGTAGGCAGCTCCTATAATTCACCCCTCCACTTT
>TRBJ1-1|TRBV2|-|-
CASSLLRDTLTNTEAFF
TGTGCCAGCAGTCTTCTCCGGGACACGTTAACGAACACTGAAGCTTTCTTT
>TRBJ1-5|TRBV27|-|-
CASSLWSSTPYSNQPQHF
TGTGCCAGCAGTTTATGGTCCAGTACCCCTTATAGCAATCAGCCCCAGCATTTT
>TRBJ2-1|TRBV29-1|TRBD2|-
CSVHHLRGLGLEGFYNEQFF
TGCAGCGTTCATCATCTCCGGGGACTAGGTTTAGAGGGATTCTACAATGAGCAGTTCTTC
>TRBJ2-7|TRBV7-2|-|-
CASSLEPAGESYEQYF
TGTGCCAGCAGCTTAGAACCGGCAGGGGAATCCTACGAGCAGTACTTC
>TRBJ1-4|TRBV27|TRBD1|-
CASSLSRTGAKTNEKLFF
TGTGCCAGCAGTTTAAGTCGGACAGGGGCCAAGACTAATGAAAAACTGTTTTTT
>TRBJ2-2|TRBV6-1|-|-
CASSEALRDTGELFF
TGTGCCAGCAGTGAAGCCCTACGGGACACCGGGGAGCTGTTTTTT
>TRBJ2-2|TRBV11-2|TRBD2|-
CASSLPRGGAYTGELFF
TGTGCCAGCAGCCTACCCCGGGGAGGGGCGTACACCGGGGAGCTGTTTTTT
>TRBJ2-1|TRBV7-3|TRBD2|-
CASSPSGLAGTSYNEQFF
TGTGCCAGCAGCCCCTCGGGTTTAGCGGGGACCTCCTACAATGAGCAGTTCTTC
>TRBJ2-1|TRBV2|-|once
CASNRGRQNYNEQFF
TGTGCCAGCAATAGGGGTAGACAGAACTACAATGAGCAGTTCTTC
>TRBJ2-5|TRBV7-2|-|-
CASSLVLVRETQYF
TGTGCCAGCAGCTTAGTTCTAGTCCGGGAGACCCAGTACTTC
>TRBJ2-1|TRBV7-8|-|-
CASSLIGSYAFSYNEQFF
TGTGCCAGCAGCTTAATCGGTAGCTACGCTTTCTCCTACAATGAGCAGTTCTTC
>TRBJ1-4|TRBV27|-|-
CASRITATNEKLFF
TGTGCCAGCAGGATTACAGCAACTAATGAAAAACTGTTTTTT
>TRBJ2-1|TRBV2|TRBD2|-
CASRASSGEDNEQFF
TGTGCCAGCAGAGCCTCTAGCGGGGAAGACAATGAGCAGTTCTTC
>TRBJ1-3|TRBV11-2|TRBD1|-
CASSYDPRDRGPRNTIYF
TGTGCCAGCAGCTACGACCCCCGGGACAGGGGACCAAGAAACACCATATATTTT
>TRBJ1-3|TRBV19|-|-
CASSTIKGGDTIYF
TGTGCCAGTAGTACCATCAAGGGGGGGGACACCATATATTTT
>TRBJ2-5|TRBV14|-|few
CASSQDRRNRVQETQYF
TGTGCCAGCAGCCAAGATCGGAGGAATAGGGTGCAAGAGACCCAGTACTTC
>TRBJ2-3|TRBV4-3|-|-
CASSQDSWGSLESATDTQYF
TGCGCCAGCAGCCAAGATAGCTGGGGCAGCTTGGAGTCGGCCACAGATACGCAGTATTTT